The 9 T cell receptor beta chains listed next were all sequenced from one sample in a study of T cell repertoires in cytomegalovirus infection. Antigens of these TCRs are unknown. TCRdb independently ran MiXCR on the reads; one entry per CDR3 protein. This sample has a few hundred thousand distinct CDR3 sequences, with about 25% found just once. The source was cultured PBMCs, collected from culture after CMV antigen stimulation. The source of these receptors is a human donor in good health (CMV status not recorded). Some clones in this sample may be carry-over from other donors' samples.

This clonotype was seen ten or more times. The chain is built from TRBV12-3 or TRBV12-4 and TRBJ2-1, with TRBD2 identical over 8 bases. V trimming: 7 bases; J trimming: 4 bases; junction bases outside the gene matches: 9. The CDR3 is 15 amino acids. The CDR3 DNA is TGTGCCAGCACCCTTAGCGGGACTGAGTACAATGAGCAGTTCTTC. This encodes CASTLSGTEYNEQFF.

Only a few counts were recorded for this clonotype. This chain's CDR3 is CASSLGTSAFNYEQYF. The CDR3 DNA reads as TGTGCCAGCAGCTTAGGGACTAGCGCATTCAACTACGAGCAGTACTTC. The chain uses TRBV7-8 and TRBJ2-7; TRBD2 agrees at 9 bases. This CDR3 contains 16 residues. The germline CDR1 and CDR2 sequences are SGHVS and FQNEAQ. V was clipped by 1 base and J by 3 bases; unmatched bases: 7.

This rearrangement joins TRBV5-1 to TRBJ2-1; 11 bases fit TRBD1. Germline lookup yields CDR1 SGHRS and CDR2 YFSETQ. V shed 5 bases, J shed 9 bases, and the junction held 10 bases outside the gene matches. The CDR3 length is 15 residues. CDR3 loop: CASREDRGRLGEQFF. As DNA, the CDR3 is TGCGCCAGCAGGGAGGACAGGGGGCGTCTTGGTGAGCAGTTCTTC.

This chain joins TRBV10-3 and TRBJ1-6; possibly TRBD1 for D (6 bases). CDR3 length: 13 amino acids. Germline assignment: CDR1 ENHRY and CDR2 SYGVKD. V shed 10 bases and J shed 9 bases, with 16 bases lying between them. This CDR3 reads CATTGQGTSPLHF. The CDR3 DNA follows: TGTGCCACCACCGGCCAGGGGACTTCACCCCTCCACTTT.

This chain connects TRBV4-1 to TRBJ2-1; D ambiguous. This CDR3 is built from 14 residues. In germline, CDR1 is MGHRA, CDR2 YSYEKL. Trimming pared 0 bases from V and 8 bases from J, leaving 11 bases between. The CDR3 region is CASSQDMSYYEQFF. CDR3 DNA: TGCGCCAGCAGCCAAGATATGAGTTACTATGAGCAGTTCTTC.

The chain recombines TRBV6-1 with TRBJ2-1, with 9 bases aligning to TRBD2. Germline V CDR1 and CDR2: MNHNS, SASEGT. V lost 8 bases and J lost 5; bases outside the gene matches: 7. The CDR3 spans 14 residues. Here the CDR3 DNA reads TGTGCCAGCGGGCGGGAGGGGGGCGACAATGAGCAGTTCTTC. Translating gives CASGREGGDNEQFF.

The chain is built from TRBV7-4 and TRBJ2-1, with TRBD1 identical over 10 bases. This CDR3 is 15 amino acids long. The trim removed 4 bases at V and 8 bases at J, leaving 8 bases unmatched. Per the germline V gene, CDR1 is SGHVT and CDR2 is SQSDAQ. The chain's CDR3 is CASSSGQGLLDEQFF. For the CDR3, the DNA is TGTGCCAGCAGCTCGGGACAGGGGCTCTTGGATGAGCAGTTCTTC. Looking up the rest from reference TRBV7-4 and TRBJ2-1 gives the full variable domain: GAGVSQSPRYKVAKRGRDVALRCDSISGHVTLYWYRQTLGQGSEVLTYSQSDAQRDKSGRPSGRFSAERPERSVSTLKIQRTEQGDSAVYLCASSSGQGLLDEQFFGPGTRLTVL.

The chain has TRBV20-1 and TRBJ2-1, with no clear D. The CDR3 extends over 11 amino acids. The V gene lost 3 bases and the J gene lost 7 bases, with 7 bases spanning the gap. Per germline, CDR1 DFQATT and CDR2 SNEGSKA (reference sequence). CDR3 bases: TGCAGTGCTAGCTCGGCTAATGAGCAGTTCTTC. It is translated as CSASSANEQFF.

In this sample, this clonotype turned up a few times. CDR3 in amino acids: CSARDSQGQPQHF. CDR3 DNA sequence: TGCAGTGCTAGAGATAGCCAGGGCCAGCCCCAGCATTTT. J is TRBJ1-5 and V is TRBV20-1; TRBD1 might be the D (5 bases). The CDR3 sequence is 13 residues long. Between the trimmed V and J ends, which lost 0 bases and 7 bases, there was a span of 10 bases. CDR1 and CDR2 from the germline V gene are DFQATT and SNEGSKA (reference sequence).